A single T cell receptor (beta chain) is shown here with its context. The data originate from a study of shared clonotypes between healthy human individuals. As for the study in general: There were three CD4 naive, three CD4 memory, two CD8 naive and one CD8 memory plates per donor.

CDR3 length: 13 residues. V dropped 6 bases and J dropped 6 bases, with 12 bases sitting between them. Looked up from germline, CDR1 is MDHEN and CDR2 is SYDVKM. CD4+ cells underwent separation, giving CD45RA+ naive and CD45RA-negative memory subsets. Deep-level assay runs were performed. In replicate PCRs of sorted subsets, approximately 190 ng DNA, approximately 30,000 T cell genomes, was used. Sequenced by immunoSEQ multiplex PCR; TCRdb stores in-frame clones only, minus some. The profile covers roughly 700,000 clones, with about 74% appearing a single time and approximately 1.6% taken by the ten largest.

Input material: memory CD4+ T cells sorted from blood. Subset meaning: CD45RA-negative fraction. This sequence joins TRBV28 and TRBJ1-5, with a weak D call TRBD1 (6 bases). This TCR was sampled from a woman aged 30 to 39 in good health. The DNA for the CDR3 is TGTGCCAGCAGAGCAGGGGCCGGTCAGCCCCAGCATTTT. Its translation: CASRAGAGQPQHF.